These 8 T cell receptor beta chains share one sample of origin, sequenced in a study of CD8 T cells in ankylosing spondylitis. TCRdb fed the 5' RACE reads into MiXCR, producing one record per CDR3 protein. The data show a few hundred thousand distinct CDR3 sequences, 10% seen once. The sequenced material came from blood, either unsorted or a sorted T cell fraction (not recorded which). These receptors all come from a male donor with ankylosing spondylitis or in good health (not recorded which).

The rearrangement joins TRBV5-5 to TRBJ1-1; no clear D. V was shortened by 0 bases and J by 0 bases, with 9 bases between the two germline ends. Germline V gene lookup returns CDR1 SGHKS and CDR2 YYEKEE (reference sequence). The CDR3 covers 15 residues. The CDR3 coding sequence is TGTGCCAGCAGCTTGGAGGCCATCTTGAACACTGAAGCTTTCTTT. Encoded protein: CASSLEAILNTEAFF. The entire variable domain, with the rest obtained from reference TRBV5-5 and TRBJ1-1, is as follows: DAGVTQSPTHLIKTRGQQVTLRCSPISGHKSVSWYQQVLGQGPQFIFQYYEKEERGRGNFPDRFSARQFPNYSSELNVNALLLGDSALYLCASSLEAILNTEAFFGQGTRLTVV.

The rearrangement joins TRBV30 to TRBJ1-2; D gene uncertain. The CDR3 is made up of 13 amino acids. Per germline, CDR1 GTSNPN and CDR2 SVGIG (reference sequence). V was cut by 1 base and J by 0 bases, with 6 bases left in between. CDR3 sequence: CAWSGQTNYGYTF. CDR3 in DNA: TGTGCCTGGAGTGGGCAAACTAACTATGGCTACACCTTC.

A few counts support this clonotype. The chain joins TRBV28 to TRBJ2-3; possible D gene TRBD2, 5 bases. The germline V and J ends were trimmed by 2 bases and 9 bases, with 15 bases remaining between them. The CDR3 length is 14 residues. CDR1 is MDHEN and CDR2 is SYDVKM in the germline V gene. In DNA, the CDR3 is TGTGCCAGCAGTTTAGAGGGCTCCGGCAGAACGCAGTATTTT. Translating gives CASSLEGSGRTQYF.

Only a few counts were recorded for this clonotype. The chain couples TRBV6-1 to TRBJ1-4; D is undetermined. The CDR3 covers 15 residues. CDR1 is MNHNS, CDR2 SASEGT, per germline. Trimming removed 7 bases from V and 7 bases from J, with 19 bases in between. CDR3 sequence: CASITAPPAGEKLFF. In DNA, the CDR3 is TGTGCCAGCATAACAGCGCCCCCGGCGGGTGAAAAACTGTTTTTT.

The sample holds many counts of this clonotype. The chain is built from TRBV12-3 or TRBV12-4 and TRBJ2-3; 7 bases are shared with TRBD1. V lost 8 bases to trimming and J lost 3 bases; unmatched junction nucleotides: 11. CDR3 length: 15 residues. CDR3 in DNA: TGTGCCAGCGAACCCCAGGGACAGTCGACAGATACGCAGTATTTT. It codes for CASEPQGQSTDTQYF.

This sequence joins TRBV24-1 and TRBJ2-2, with D hard to call. Per germline, CDR1 KGHDR and CDR2 SFDVKD. With 5 bases removed from V and 2 bases from J, the gap between germline ends came to 11 bases. CDR3 length: 15 residues. The DNA of the CDR3 is TGTGCCACCAGTGGCCCTCGCACTAACACCGGGGAGCTGTTTTTT. This translates into CATSGPRTNTGELFF.

This clonotype was observed many times. The chain carries TRBV24-1 and TRBJ2-2; no reliable D call. V was clipped by 4 bases and J by 2 bases, with 13 bases between them. Germline lookup yields CDR1 KGHDR and CDR2 SFDVKD. The CDR3 has 16 residues. Here the CDR3 reads CATSDPVVGNTGELFF. The CDR3, as DNA: TGTGCCACCAGTGACCCCGTGGTAGGAAACACCGGGGAGCTGTTTTTT.

Concerning this clonotype itself: A much larger clone sits a single nucleotide away, making a read error possible. This chain's CDR3 is CVSSLRGGTTVSYEQYF. The CDR3 DNA is TGTGTCAGCAGCTTAAGGGGGGGGACAACAGTCTCCTACGAGCAGTACTTC. This chain joins TRBV7-8 and TRBJ2-7; D is possibly TRBD2 (7 bases). Germline V gene sequence: CDR1 SGHVS, CDR2 FQNEAQ. The CDR3 loop spans 17 amino acids.